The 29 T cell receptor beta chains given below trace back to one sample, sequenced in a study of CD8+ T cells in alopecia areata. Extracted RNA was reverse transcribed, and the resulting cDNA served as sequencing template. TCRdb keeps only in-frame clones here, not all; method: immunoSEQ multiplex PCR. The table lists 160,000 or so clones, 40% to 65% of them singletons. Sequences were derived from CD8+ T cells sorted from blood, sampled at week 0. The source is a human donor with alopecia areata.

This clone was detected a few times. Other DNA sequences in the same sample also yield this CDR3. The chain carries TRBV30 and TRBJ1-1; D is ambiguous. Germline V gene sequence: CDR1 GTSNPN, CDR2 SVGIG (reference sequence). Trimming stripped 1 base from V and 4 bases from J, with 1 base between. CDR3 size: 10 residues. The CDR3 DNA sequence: TGTGCCTGGAGTGGCACTGAAGCTTTCTTT. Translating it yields CAWSGTEAFF.

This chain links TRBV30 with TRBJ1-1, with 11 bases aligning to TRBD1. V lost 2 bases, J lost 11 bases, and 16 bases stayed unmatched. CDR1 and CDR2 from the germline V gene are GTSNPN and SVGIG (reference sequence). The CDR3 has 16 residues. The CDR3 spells CAWSSAARDRGLGAFF. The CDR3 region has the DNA TGTGCCTGGAGTTCCGCCGCCCGGGACAGGGGGTTAGGTGCTTTCTTT.

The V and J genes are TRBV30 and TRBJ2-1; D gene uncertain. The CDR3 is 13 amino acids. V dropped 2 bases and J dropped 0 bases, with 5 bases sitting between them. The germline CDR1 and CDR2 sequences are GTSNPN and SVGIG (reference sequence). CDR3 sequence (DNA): TGTGCCTGGAGTACGCTCTCCTACAATGAGCAGTTCTTC. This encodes CAWSTLSYNEQFF.

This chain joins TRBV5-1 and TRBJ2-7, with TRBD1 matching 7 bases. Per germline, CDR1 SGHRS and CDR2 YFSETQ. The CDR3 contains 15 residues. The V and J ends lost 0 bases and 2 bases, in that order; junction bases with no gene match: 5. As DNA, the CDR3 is TGCGCCAGCAGCTTGGCCCAAGACAGGGCCTACGAGCAGTACTTC. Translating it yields CASSLAQDRAYEQYF.

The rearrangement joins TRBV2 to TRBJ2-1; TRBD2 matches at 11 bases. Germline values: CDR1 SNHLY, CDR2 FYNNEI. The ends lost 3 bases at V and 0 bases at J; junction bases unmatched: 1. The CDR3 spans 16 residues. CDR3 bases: TGTGCCAGCAGTGATAGCGGGGGGGCCTCCTACAATGAGCAGTTCTTC. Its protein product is CASSDSGGASYNEQFF.

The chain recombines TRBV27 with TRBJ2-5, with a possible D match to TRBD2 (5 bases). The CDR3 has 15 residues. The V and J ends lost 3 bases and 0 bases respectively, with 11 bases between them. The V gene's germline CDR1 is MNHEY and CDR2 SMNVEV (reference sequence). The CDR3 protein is CASSLYGGYQETQYF. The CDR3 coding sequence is TGTGCCAGCAGTTTGTACGGCGGGTACCAAGAGACCCAGTACTTC.

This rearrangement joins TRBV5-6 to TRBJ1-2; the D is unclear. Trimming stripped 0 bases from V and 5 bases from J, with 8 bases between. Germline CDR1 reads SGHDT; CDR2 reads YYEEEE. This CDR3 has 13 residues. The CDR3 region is CASSLDSPYGYTF. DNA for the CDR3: TGTGCCAGCAGCTTGGACAGTCCGTATGGCTACACCTTC.

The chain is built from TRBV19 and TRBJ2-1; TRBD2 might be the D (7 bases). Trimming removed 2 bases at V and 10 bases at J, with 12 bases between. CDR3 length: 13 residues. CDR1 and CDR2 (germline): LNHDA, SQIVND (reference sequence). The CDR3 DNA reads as TGTGCCAGTAGTATACGGGGGGCCCGCGAGCAGTTCTTC. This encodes CASSIRGAREQFF.

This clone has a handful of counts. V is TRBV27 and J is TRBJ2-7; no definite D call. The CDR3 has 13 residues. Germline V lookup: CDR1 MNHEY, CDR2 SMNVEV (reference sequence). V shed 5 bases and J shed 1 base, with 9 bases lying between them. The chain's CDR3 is CASSQGLSYEQYF. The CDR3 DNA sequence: TGTGCCAGCAGTCAAGGGTTATCCTACGAGCAGTACTTC.

The CDR3 sequence: CASGPFGALSNEQFF. The CDR3 bases are TGTGCCAGCGGGCCGTTCGGGGCCCTATCCAATGAGCAGTTCTTC. V gene TRBV28 combines with J gene TRBJ2-1; tentatively, D is TRBD1 or TRBD2 (5 bases each). The V gene lost 8 bases and the J gene lost 6 bases, with 20 bases spanning the gap. The CDR3 consists of 15 residues. From germline, CDR1 is MDHEN and CDR2 SYDVKM.

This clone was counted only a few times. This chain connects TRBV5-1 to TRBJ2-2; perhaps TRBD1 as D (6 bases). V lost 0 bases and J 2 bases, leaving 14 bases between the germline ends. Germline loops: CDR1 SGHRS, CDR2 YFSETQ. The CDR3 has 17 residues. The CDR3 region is CASSLAPDRINTGELFF. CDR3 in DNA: TGCGCCAGCAGCTTGGCCCCCGACAGGATTAACACCGGGGAGCTGTTTTTT.

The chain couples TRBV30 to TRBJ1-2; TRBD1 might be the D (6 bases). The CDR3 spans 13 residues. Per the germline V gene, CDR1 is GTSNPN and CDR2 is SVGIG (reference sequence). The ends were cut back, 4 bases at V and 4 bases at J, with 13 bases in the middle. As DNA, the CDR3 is TGTGCCTGGACCAGACAGGACACCTATGGCTACACCTTC. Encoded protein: CAWTRQDTYGYTF.

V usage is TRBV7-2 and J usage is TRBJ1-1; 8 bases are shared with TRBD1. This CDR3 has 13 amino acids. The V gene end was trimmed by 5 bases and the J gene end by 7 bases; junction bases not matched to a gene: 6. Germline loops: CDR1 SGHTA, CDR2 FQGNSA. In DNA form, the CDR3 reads TGTGCCAGCAGCACCGACAGGGGCAGTGAAGCTTTCTTT. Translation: CASSTDRGSEAFF.

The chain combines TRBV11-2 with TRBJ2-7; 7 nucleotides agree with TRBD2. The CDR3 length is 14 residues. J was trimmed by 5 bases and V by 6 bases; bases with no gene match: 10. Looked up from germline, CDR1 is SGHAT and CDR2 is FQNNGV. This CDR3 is CASRPQSGVHEQYF. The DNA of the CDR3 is TGTGCCAGCAGACCACAGAGCGGGGTACACGAGCAGTACTTC. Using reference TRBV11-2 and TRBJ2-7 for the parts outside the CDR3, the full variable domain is EAGVAQSPRYKIIEKRQSVAFWCNPISGHATLYWYQQILGQGPKLLIQFQNNGVVDDSQLPKDRFSAERLKGVDSTLKIQPAKLEDSAVYLCASRPQSGVHEQYFGPGTRLTVT.

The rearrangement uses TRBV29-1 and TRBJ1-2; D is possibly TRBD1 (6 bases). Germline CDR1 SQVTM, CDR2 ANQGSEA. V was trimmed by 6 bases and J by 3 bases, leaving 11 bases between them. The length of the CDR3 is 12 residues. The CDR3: CSVQDRHYGYTF. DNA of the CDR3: TGCAGCGTGCAGGACAGACACTATGGCTACACCTTC.

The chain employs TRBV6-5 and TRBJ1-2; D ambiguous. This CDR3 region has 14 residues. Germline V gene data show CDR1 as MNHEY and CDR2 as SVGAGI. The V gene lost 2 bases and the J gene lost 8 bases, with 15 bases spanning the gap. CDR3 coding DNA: TGTGCCAGCAGTTACGATATTTCGGCTTGGGGCTACACCTTC. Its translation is CASSYDISAWGYTF.

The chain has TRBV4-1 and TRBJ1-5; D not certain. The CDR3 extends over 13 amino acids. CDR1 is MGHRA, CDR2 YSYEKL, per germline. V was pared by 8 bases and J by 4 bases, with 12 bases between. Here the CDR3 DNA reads TGCGCCAGCGGTCTGGAAGGGAATCAGCCCCAGCATTTT. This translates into CASGLEGNQPQHF.

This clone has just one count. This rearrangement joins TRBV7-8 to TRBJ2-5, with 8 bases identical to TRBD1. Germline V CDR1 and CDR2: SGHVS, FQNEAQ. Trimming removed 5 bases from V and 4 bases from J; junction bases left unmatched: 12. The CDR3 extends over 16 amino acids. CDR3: CASSTWTGSGGETQYF. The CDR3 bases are TGTGCCAGCAGCACGTGGACAGGGTCCGGGGGAGAGACCCAGTACTTC.

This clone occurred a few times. CDR3 nucleotide sequence: TGTGCCAGCAGCCTGGGACAGGGGAATGACATTCAGTACTTC. It is translated as CASSLGQGNDIQYF. The rearrangement joins TRBV11-2 to TRBJ2-4; 10 nucleotides line up with TRBD1. V shed 5 bases, J shed 8 bases, and the junction held 6 bases outside the gene matches. CDR1 is SGHAT, CDR2 FQNNGV, per germline. This CDR3 has 14 amino acids.

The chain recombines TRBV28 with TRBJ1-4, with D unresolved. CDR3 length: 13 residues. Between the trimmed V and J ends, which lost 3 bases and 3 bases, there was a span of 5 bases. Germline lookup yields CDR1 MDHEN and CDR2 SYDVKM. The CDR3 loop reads CASSLMSNEKLFF. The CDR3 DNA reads TGTGCCAGCAGTTTGATGTCTAATGAAAAACTGTTTTTT.

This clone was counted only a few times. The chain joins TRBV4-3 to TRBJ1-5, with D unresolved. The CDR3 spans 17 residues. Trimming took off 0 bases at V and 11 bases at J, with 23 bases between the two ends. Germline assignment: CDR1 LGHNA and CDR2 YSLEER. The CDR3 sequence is CASSQEYSGPKLESQHF. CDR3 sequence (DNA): TGCGCCAGCAGCCAAGAATACTCGGGCCCTAAACTTGAGTCCCAGCATTTT.

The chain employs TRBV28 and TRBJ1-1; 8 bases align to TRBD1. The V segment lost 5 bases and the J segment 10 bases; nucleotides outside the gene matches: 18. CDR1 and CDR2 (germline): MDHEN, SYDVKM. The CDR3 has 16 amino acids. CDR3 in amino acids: CASSHRDRIGTDGAFF. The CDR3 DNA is TGTGCCAGCAGTCACCGGGACAGGATAGGAACCGATGGAGCTTTCTTT.

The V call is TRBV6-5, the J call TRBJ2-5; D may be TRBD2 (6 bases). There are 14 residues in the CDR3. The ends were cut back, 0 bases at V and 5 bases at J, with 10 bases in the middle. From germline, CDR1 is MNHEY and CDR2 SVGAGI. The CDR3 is CASSYSSGRETQYF. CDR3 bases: TGTGCCAGCAGTTACTCGTCAGGGAGGGAGACCCAGTACTTC.

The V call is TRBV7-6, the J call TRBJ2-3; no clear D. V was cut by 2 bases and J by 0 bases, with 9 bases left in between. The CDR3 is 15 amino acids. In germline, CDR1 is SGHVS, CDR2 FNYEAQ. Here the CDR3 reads CASSLWSVSTDTQYF. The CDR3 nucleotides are TGTGCCAGCAGCTTATGGTCGGTGAGCACAGATACGCAGTATTTT. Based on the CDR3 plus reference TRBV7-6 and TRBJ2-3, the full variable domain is GAGVSQSPRYKVTKRGQDVALRCDPISGHVSLYWYRQALGQGPEFLTYFNYEAQQDKSGLPNDRFSAERPEGSISTLTIQRTEQRDSAMYRCASSLWSVSTDTQYFGPGTRLTVL.

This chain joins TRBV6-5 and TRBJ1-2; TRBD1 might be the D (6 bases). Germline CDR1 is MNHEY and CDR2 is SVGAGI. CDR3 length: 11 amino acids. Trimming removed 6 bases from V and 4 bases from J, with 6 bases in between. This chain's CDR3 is CASRDSYGYTF. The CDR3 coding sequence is TGTGCCAGCAGGGACAGCTATGGCTACACCTTC.

The DNA of the CDR3 is TGTGCCAGCAGCTTAGATCTAGGTACAGGTATGAGCACAGATACGCAGTATTTT. The encoded protein is CASSLDLGTGMSTDTQYF. The chain has TRBV11-2 and TRBJ2-3, with D maybe TRBD1 (5 bases). Germline CDR1 is SGHAT and CDR2 is FQNNGV. The V and J ends lost 0 bases and 0 bases respectively, with 16 bases between them. This CDR3 comprises 18 residues.

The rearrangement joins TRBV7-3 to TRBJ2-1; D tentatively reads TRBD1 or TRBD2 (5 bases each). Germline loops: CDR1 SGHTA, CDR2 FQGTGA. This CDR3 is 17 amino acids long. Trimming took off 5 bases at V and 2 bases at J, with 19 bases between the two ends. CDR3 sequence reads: CASSPYPTGATYNEQFF. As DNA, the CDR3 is TGTGCCAGCAGCCCATACCCGACCGGGGCTACCTACAATGAGCAGTTCTTC.

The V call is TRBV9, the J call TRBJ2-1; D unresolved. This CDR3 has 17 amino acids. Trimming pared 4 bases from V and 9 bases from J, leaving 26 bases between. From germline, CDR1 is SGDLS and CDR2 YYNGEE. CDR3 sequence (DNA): TGTGCCAGCAGCCCCGCTTCCTCCACCATTTATCAGGTTGAGCAGTTCTTC. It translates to CASSPASSTIYQVEQFF.

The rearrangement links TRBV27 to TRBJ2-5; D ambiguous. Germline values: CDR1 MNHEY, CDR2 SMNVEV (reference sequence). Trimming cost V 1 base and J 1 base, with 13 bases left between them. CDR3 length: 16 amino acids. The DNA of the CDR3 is TGTGCCAGCAGTTTATTGGCTGGTGTGGCCCAAGAGACCCAGTACTTC. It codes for CASSLLAGVAQETQYF.